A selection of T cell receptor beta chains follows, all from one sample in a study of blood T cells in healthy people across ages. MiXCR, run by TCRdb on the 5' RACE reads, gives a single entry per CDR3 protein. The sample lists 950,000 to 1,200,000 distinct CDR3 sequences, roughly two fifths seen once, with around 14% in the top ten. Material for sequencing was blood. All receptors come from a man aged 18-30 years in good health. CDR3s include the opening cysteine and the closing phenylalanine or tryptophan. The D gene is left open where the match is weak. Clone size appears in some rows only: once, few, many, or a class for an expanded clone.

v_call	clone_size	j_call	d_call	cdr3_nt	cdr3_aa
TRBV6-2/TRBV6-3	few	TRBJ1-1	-	TGTGCCAGCAGTTACGTCGGCAGAAAGAACACTGAAGCTTTCTTT	CASSYVGRKNTEAFF
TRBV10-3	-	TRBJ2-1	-	TGTGCCATCAGCCCTAGGGCAGGGCTGTCCTACAATGAGCAGTTCTTC	CAISPRAGLSYNEQFF
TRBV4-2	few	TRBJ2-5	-	TGTGCCAGCAGACTACAGGGTCAAGAGACCCAGTACTTC	CASRLQGQETQYF
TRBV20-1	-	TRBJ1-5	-	TGCAGTGCTAGTATGGGATATAGCAATCAGCCCCAGCATTTT	CSASMGYSNQPQHF
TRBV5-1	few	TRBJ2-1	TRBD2	TGCGCCAGCAGCCCCTCCGGGGGGGGATACAATGAGCAGTTCTTC	CASSPSGGGYNEQFF
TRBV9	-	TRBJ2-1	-	TGTGTGCCCGAGAAGGAGGATGAGCAGTTCTTC	CVPEKEDEQFF
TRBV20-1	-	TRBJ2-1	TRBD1	TGCAGTGCTGGTCCGGGACAGGATGTCAATGAGCAGTTCTTC	CSAGPGQDVNEQFF
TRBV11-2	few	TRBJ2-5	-	TGTGCCAGCAGCTTAGAATTGGGCTTAGCGTCGGTCCAAGAGACCCAGTACTTC	CASSLELGLASVQETQYF
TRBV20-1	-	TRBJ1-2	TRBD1	TGCAGTGCAGAAGCAGGGGGCAGTCGATACTATGGCTACACCTTC	CSAEAGGSRYYGYTF
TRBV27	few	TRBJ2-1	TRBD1	TGTGCCAGCAGTTTAGGGGGACAGGGGGACAATGAGCAGTTCTTC	CASSLGGQGDNEQFF
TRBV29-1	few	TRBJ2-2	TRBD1	TGCAGCGTTGTAGGACAGGGAATGAACGGGGAGCTGTTTTTT	CSVVGQGMNGELFF
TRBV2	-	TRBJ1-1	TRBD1	TGTGCCAGCAGGGTTGACAACAGGGGCACTGAAGCTTTCTTT	CASRVDNRGTEAFF
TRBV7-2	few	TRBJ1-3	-	TGTGCCAGCAGTGATTACAGGAGGCCCTCTGGAAACACCATATATTTT	CASSDYRRPSGNTIYF
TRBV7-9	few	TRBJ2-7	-	TGTGCCAGCAGCTTAGCTGGACAGTCTACGTGGGAGCAGTACTTC	CASSLAGQSTWEQYF
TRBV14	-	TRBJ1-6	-	TGTGCCAGCAGCTTGATGGGGGGAGGATACTCACCCCTCCACTTT	CASSLMGGGYSPLHF
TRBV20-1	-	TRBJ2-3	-	TGCAGTGCTGCCCCTCCTTTTCGTGGTACGCAGTATTTT	CSAAPPFRGTQYF
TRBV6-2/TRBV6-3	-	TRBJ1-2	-	TGTGCCAGCAGTCAGGGGCCACTTTATGGCTACACCTTC	CASSQGPLYGYTF
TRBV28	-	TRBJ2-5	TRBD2	TGTGCCAGCGGAACCGGGACTAGCGGGGAGTACCAAGAGACCCAGTACTTC	CASGTGTSGEYQETQYF
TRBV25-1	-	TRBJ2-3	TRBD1	TGTGCCAGCAGTGAGTTCGTGACAGGGGGGACAGATACGCAGTATTTT	CASSEFVTGGTDTQYF
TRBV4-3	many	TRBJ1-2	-	TGCGCCAGCAGCCCAGTGACTGGCTATGGCTACACCTTC	CASSPVTGYGYTF
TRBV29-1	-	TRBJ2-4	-	TGCAGCGTTGAAAGGTCCCTCGGGGAGGAGCAGTACTTC	CSVERSLGEEQYF
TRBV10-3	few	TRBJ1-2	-	TGTGCCATCAGTGAGTCGGTCAGGGATAACTATGGCTACACCTTC	CAISESVRDNYGYTF
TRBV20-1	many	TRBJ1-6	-	TGCAGTGCTAGAGATACCAACTCCTATAATTCACCCCTCCACTTT	CSARDTNSYNSPLHF
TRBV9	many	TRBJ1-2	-	TGTGCCAGCAGCGTAGAGATGTCCGTCTATGGCTACACCTTC	CASSVEMSVYGYTF
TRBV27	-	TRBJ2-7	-	TGTGCCAGCAGTAAACCAACAGGAGCCCCGTACAATGAGCAGTACTTC	CASSKPTGAPYNEQYF
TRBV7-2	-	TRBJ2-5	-	TGTGCCAGCAGCTCTCTTGGGGACAAACAACAAGAGACCCAGTACTTC	CASSSLGDKQQETQYF
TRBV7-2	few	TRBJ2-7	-	TGTGCCAGCAGCTTAGAACAGGGCCTTGGTTACGAGCAGTACTTC	CASSLEQGLGYEQYF
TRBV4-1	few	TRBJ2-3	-	TGCGCCAGCAGCCGCGGACCCGCTTCAACAGATACGCAGTATTTT	CASSRGPASTDTQYF
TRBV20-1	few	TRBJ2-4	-	TGCAGTGCTAGGAGGGGCAGGGGACTAGCCAAAAACATTCAGTACTTC	CSARRGRGLAKNIQYF
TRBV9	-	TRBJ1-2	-	TGTGCCAGCAGCGTAGAAGGGGTGCTTGGGGGCTACACCTTC	CASSVEGVLGGYTF
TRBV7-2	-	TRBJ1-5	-	TGTGCCAGCAGCTCCGGACCTTCCGGACAGCCCCAGCATTTT	CASSSGPSGQPQHF
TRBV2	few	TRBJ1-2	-	TGTGCCAGCAGGACGACAGGAACAAGCGGGGGCTACACCTTC	CASRTTGTSGGYTF
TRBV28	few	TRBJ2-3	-	TGTGCCAGCAGGGAGGATTCAGATACGCAGTATTTT	CASREDSDTQYF
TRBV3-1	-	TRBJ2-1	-	TGTGCCAGCAGCCCTCAGGGCCATGGGCAGTTCTTC	CASSPQGHGQFF
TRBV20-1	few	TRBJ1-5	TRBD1	TGCAGTGCTAGTGCGGGCACGACAGGGAATCAGCCCCAGCATTTT	CSASAGTTGNQPQHF
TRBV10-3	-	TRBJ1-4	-	TGTGCCATCAGTGAGTCAACAGGGAATAATGAAAAACTGTTTTTT	CAISESTGNNEKLFF
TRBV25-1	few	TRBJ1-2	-	TGTGCCAGCAGTGCCTCACAGGGAATGGCCTACTATGGCTACACCTTC	CASSASQGMAYYGYTF
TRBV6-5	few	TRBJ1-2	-	TGTGCCAGCAGTTACGGGGGGTTCGTCTATGGCTACACCTTC	CASSYGGFVYGYTF
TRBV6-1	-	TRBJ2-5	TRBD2	TGTGCCAGCAGCCACTTAGCGGGGGAAGAGGAGACCCAGTACTTC	CASSHLAGEEETQYF
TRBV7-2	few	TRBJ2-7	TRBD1	TGTGCCAGCAGCGTCACGGGACAGGACTCCTACGAGCAGTACTTC	CASSVTGQDSYEQYF
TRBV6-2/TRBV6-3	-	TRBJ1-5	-	TGTGCCAGCAGTTCTTGGCGCAATCAGCCCCAGCATTTT	CASSSWRNQPQHF
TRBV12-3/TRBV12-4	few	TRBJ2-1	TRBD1	TGTGCCAGCAGTTTATATGGGGGACAGGGGGTGTACAATGAGCAGTTCTTC	CASSLYGGQGVYNEQFF
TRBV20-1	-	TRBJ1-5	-	TGCAGTGCTAGAAGAGGGGACGGCAATCAGCCCCAGCATTTT	CSARRGDGNQPQHF
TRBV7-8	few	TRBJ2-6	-	TGTGCCAGCAGCTTAACGTCTCGGGCTGGGGCCAACGTCCTGACTTTC	CASSLTSRAGANVLTF
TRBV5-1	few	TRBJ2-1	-	TGCGCCAGCAGCTTACTAGAATTACTAAGCAATGAGCAGTTCTTC	CASSLLELLSNEQFF
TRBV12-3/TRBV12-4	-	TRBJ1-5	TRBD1	TGTGCCAGCAGTCATCAGGGGGGCAATCAGCCCCAGCATTTT	CASSHQGGNQPQHF
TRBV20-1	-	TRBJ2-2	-	TGCAGTGCTAGAGATCGGGATCGCTTCACCGGGGAGCTGTTTTTT	CSARDRDRFTGELFF
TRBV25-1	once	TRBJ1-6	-	TGTGCCAGCAGTGAATTCAAGGGTTGGAATTCACCCCTCCACTTT	CASSEFKGWNSPLHF
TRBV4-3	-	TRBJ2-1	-	TGCGCCAGCAGCCAAGGACTGAGAACAGGCTCGCCCACCTACAATGAGCAGTTCTTC	CASSQGLRTGSPTYNEQFF
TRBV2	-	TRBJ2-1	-	TGTGCCAGCAGTTGGGGGCAAGAGACCCAGTTCTTC	CASSWGQETQFF
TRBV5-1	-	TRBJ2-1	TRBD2	TGCGCCAGCAGGCCCTCGGGGGGAGGGAAACGTGAGCAGTTCTTC	CASRPSGGGKREQFF
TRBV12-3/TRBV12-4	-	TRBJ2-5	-	TGTGCCAGCAGTTTAGCCTTTTCCACAATGAAGCAGTACTTC	CASSLAFSTMKQYF
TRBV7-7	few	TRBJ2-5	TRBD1	TGTGCTAGCAGCCTAGGGACAGACCAAGGGACCCAGTACTTC	CASSLGTDQGTQYF
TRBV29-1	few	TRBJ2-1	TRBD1	TGCAGCGGCATGACAGGGCTCACCCACAATGAGCAGTTCTTC	CSGMTGLTHNEQFF